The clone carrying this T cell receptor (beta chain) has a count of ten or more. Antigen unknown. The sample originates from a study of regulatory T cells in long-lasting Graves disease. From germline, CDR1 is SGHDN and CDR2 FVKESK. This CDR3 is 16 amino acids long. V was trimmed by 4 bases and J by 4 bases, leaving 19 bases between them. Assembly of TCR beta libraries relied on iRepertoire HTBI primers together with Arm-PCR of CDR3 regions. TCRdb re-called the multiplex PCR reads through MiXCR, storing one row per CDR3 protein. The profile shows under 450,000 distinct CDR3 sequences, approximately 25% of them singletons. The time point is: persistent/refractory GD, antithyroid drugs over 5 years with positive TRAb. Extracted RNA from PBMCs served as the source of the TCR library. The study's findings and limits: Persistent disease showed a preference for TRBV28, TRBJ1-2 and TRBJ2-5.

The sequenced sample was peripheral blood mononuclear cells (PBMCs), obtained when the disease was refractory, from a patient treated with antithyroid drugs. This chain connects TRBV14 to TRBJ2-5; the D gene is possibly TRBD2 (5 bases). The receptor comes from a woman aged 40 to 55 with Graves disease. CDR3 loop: CASSPRRESGRETQYF. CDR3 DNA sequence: TGTGCCAGCAGCCCCCGTCGAGAAAGCGGAAGAGAGACCCAGTACTTC.